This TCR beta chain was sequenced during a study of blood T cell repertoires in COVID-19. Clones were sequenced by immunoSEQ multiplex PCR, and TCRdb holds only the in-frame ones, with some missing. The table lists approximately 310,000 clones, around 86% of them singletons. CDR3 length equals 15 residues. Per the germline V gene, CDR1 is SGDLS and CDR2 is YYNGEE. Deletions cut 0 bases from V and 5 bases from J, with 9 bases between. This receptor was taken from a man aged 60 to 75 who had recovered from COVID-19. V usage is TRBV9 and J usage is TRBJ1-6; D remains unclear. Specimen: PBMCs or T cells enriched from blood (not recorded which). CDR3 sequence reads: CASSVAGLDNSPLHF. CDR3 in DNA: TGTGCCAGCAGCGTAGCTGGGCTCGATAATTCACCCCTCCACTTT. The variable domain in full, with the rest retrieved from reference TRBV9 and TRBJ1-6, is DSGVTQTPKHLITATGQRVTLRCSPRSGDLSVYWYQQSLDQGLQFLIQYYNGEERAKGNILERFSAQQFPDLHSELNLSSLELGDSALYFCASSVAGLDNSPLHFGNGTRLTVT.